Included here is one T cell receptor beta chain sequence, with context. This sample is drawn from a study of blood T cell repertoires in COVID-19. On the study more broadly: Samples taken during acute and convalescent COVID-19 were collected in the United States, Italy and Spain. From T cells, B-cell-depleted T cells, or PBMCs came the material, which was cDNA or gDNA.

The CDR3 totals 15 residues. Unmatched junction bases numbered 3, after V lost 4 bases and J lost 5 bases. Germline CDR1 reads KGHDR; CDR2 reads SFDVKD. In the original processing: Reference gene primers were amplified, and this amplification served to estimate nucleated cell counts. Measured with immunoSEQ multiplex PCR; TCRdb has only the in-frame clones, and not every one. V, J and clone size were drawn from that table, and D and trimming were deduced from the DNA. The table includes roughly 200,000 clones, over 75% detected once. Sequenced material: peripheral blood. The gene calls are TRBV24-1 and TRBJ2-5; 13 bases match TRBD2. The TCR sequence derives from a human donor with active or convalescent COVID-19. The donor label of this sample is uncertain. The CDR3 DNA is TGTGCCACCAGTGAAGGGACTAGCGGGGCTGAGACCCAGTACTTC. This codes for CATSEGTSGAETQYF.